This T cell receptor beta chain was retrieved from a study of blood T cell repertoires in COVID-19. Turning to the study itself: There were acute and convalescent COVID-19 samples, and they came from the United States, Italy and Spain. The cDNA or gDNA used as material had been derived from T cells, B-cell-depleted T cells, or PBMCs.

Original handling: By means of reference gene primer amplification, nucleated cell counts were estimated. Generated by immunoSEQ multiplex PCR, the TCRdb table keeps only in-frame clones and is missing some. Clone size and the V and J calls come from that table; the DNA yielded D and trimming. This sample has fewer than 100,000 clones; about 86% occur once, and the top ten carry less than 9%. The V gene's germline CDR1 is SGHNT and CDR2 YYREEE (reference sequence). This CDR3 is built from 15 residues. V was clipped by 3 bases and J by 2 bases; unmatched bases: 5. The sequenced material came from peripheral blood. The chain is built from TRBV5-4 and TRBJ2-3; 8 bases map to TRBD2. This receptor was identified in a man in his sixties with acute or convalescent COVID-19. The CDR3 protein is CASSSRGALTDTQYF. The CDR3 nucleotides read TGTGCCAGCAGCTCGCGGGGGGCCCTCACAGATACGCAGTATTTT.